The present T cell receptor beta chain was sequenced within a study of shared clonotypes between healthy human individuals. Repertoires were generated with immunoSEQ multiplex PCR, while TCRdb's copy carries only in-frame clones and drops some. The top ten hold around 0.13% of the sample, which has some 2,000,000 clones, approximately 96% seen once. In germline, CDR1 is SGHRS, CDR2 YFSETQ. The CDR3 is 14 residues long. The V end lost 4 bases, the J end lost 4 bases, and 12 bases lay between the germline ends. The sequence derives from a man aged 18 to 35 in good health. Sequencing was done on a sample of naive CD4+ T cells sorted from blood. As to subset: CD45RA+ positively selected. V usage is TRBV5-1 and J usage is TRBJ2-1; D might be TRBD1 (5 bases). In DNA, the CDR3 is TGCGCCAGCAGCGGCCAGGGAAGGTACAATGAGCAGTTCTTC. This encodes CASSGQGRYNEQFF.